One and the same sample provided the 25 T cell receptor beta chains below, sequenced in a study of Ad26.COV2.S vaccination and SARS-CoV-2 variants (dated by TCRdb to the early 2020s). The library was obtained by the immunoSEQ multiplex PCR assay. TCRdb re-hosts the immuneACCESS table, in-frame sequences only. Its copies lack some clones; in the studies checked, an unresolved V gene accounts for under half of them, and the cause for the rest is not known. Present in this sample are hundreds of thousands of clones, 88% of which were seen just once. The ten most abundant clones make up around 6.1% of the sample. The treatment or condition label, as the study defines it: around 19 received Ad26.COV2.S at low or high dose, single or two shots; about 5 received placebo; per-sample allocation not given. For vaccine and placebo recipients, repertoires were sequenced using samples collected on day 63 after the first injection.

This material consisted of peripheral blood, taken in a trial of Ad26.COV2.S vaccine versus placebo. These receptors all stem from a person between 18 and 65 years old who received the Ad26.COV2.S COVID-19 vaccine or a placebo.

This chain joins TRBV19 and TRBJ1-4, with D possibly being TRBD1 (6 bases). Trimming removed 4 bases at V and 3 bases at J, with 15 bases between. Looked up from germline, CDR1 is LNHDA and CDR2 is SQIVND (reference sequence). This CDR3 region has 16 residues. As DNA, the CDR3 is TGTGCCAGTAGTAGGTTTGGGGGGGCAGCTAATGAAAAACTGTTTTTT. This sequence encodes CASSRFGGAANEKLFF.

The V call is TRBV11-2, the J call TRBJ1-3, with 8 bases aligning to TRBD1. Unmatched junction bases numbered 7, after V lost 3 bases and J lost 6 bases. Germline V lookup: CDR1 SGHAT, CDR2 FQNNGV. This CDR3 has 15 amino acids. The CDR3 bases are TGTGCCAGCAGCTTCCCGGGACAGGTCGTAAACACCATATATTTT. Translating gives CASSFPGQVVNTIYF.

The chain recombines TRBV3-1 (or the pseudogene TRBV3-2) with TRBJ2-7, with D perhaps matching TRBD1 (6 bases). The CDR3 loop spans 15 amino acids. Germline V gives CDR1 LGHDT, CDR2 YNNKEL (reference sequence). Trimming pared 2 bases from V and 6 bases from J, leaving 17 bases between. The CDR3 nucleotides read TGTGCCAGCAGCCAACAGATCGTACAGGGTACCGAGCAGTACTTC. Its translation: CASSQQIVQGTEQYF.

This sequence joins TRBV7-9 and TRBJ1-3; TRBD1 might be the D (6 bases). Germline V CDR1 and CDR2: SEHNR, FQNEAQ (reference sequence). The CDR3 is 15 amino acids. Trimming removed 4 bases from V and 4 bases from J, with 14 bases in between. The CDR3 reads CASSSGQMMGNTIYF. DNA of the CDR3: TGTGCCAGCAGCTCCGGACAGATGATGGGAAACACCATATATTTT.

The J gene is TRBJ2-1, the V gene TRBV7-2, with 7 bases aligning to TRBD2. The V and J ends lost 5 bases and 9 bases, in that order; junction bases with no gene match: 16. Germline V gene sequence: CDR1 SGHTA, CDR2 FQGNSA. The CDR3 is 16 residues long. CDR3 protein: CASSDQPGLLAGEQFF. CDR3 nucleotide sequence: TGTGCCAGCAGCGACCAGCCGGGACTATTGGCCGGTGAGCAGTTCTTC.

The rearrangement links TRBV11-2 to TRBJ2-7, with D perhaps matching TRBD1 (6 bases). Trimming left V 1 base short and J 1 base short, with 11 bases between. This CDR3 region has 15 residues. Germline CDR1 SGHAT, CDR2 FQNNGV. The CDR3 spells CASSLATGPSYEQYF. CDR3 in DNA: TGTGCCAGCAGCTTAGCGACAGGTCCATCCTACGAGCAGTACTTC.

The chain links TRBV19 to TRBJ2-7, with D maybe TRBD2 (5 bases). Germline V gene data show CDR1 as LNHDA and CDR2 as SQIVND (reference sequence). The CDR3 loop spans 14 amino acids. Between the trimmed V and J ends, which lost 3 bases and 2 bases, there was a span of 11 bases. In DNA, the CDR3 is TGTGCCAGTAGTATTGTCGGACTTACCTACGAGCAGTACTTC. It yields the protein CASSIVGLTYEQYF.

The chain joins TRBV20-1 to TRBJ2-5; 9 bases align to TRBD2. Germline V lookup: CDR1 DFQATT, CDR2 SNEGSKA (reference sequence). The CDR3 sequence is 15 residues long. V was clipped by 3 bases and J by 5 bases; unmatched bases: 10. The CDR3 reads CSASLGSGGTETQYF. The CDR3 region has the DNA TGCAGTGCTAGTCTCGGAAGCGGGGGGACTGAGACCCAGTACTTC.

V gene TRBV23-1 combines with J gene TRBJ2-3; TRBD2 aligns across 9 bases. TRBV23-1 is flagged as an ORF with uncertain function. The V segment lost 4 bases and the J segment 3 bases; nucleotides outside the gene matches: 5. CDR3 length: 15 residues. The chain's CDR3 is CASSLASGKTDTQYF. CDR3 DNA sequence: TGCGCCAGCAGTCTCGCTAGCGGGAAAACAGATACGCAGTATTTT.

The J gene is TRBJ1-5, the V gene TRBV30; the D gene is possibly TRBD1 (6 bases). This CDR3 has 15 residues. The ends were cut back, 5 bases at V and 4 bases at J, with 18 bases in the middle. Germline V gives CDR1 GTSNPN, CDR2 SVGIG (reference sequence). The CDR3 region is CAWGDGGTQNQPQHF. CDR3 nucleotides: TGTGCCTGGGGAGATGGGGGGACACAAAATCAGCCCCAGCATTTT. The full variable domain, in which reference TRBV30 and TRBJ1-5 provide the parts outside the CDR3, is SQTIHQWPATLVQPVGSPLSLECTVEGTSNPNLYWYRQAAGRGLQLLFYSVGIGQISSEVPQNLSASRPQDRQFILSSKKLLLSDSGFYLCAWGDGGTQNQPQHFGDGTRLSIL.

CDR3 amino acids: CASSRTGLKETQYF. DNA for the CDR3: TGTGCCAGCAGCCGGACAGGATTAAAAGAGACCCAGTACTTC. V and J are TRBV7-8 and TRBJ2-5; TRBD1 matches at 7 bases. Germline trimming cut 5 bases from V and 3 bases from J; bases unmatched to any gene: 6. The length of the CDR3 is 14 residues. Germline CDR1 reads SGHVS; CDR2 reads FQNEAQ.

CDR3 protein: CASRPTSFTDTQYF. In DNA, the CDR3 is TGCGCCAGCAGGCCAACTAGCTTCACAGATACGCAGTATTTT. This rearrangement joins TRBV5-1 to TRBJ2-3, with D maybe TRBD2 (6 bases). V was clipped by 5 bases and J by 2 bases, with 12 bases between them. The CDR3 consists of 14 residues. Germline lookup yields CDR1 SGHRS and CDR2 YFSETQ.

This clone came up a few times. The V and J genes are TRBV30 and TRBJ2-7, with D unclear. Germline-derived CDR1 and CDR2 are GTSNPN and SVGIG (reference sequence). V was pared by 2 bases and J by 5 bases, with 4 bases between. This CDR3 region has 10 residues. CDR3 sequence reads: CAWSRNEQYF. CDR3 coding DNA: TGTGCCTGGAGTAGAAACGAGCAGTACTTC. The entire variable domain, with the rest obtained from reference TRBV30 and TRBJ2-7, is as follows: SQTIHQWPATLVQPVGSPLSLECTVEGTSNPNLYWYRQAAGRGLQLLFYSVGIGQISSEVPQNLSASRPQDRQFILSSKKLLLSDSGFYLCAWSRNEQYFGPGTRLTVT.

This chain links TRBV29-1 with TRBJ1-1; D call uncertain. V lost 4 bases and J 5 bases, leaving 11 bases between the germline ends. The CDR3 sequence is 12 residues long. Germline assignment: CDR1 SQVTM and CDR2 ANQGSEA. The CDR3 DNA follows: TGCAGCGTTGTTACGGGTAGGACTGAAGCTTTCTTT. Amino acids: CSVVTGRTEAFF.

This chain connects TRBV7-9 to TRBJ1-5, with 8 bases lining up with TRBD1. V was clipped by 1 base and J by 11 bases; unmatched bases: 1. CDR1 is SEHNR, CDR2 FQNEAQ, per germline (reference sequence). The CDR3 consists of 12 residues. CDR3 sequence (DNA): TGTGCCAGCAGCTTAGGGACAGGGACCCAGCATTTT. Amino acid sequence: CASSLGTGTQHF.

CDR3 nucleotides: TGCGCCAGCAGCTTGGAAGCAGGGGGCGACACCGGGGAGCTGTTTTTT. Amino acid sequence: CASSLEAGGDTGELFF. The rearrangement uses TRBV5-1 and TRBJ2-2; 8 nucleotides match TRBD1. The CDR3 length is 16 residues. The J segment lost 3 bases and the V segment lost 0 bases, leaving 4 bases of the junction unmatched. Germline V gene sequence: CDR1 SGHRS, CDR2 YFSETQ.

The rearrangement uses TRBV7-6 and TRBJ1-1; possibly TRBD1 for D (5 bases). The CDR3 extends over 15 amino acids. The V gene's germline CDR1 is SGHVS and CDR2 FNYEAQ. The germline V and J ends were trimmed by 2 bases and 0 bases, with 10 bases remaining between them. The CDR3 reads CASSLSEGVNTEAFF. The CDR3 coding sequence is TGTGCCAGCAGCTTATCGGAAGGGGTGAACACTGAAGCTTTCTTT.

In DNA form, the CDR3 reads TGTGCCAGCAGCTTCACCAGTCAACGGGAGCAATCAGCCCCCCAGCATTTT. Its protein product is CASSFTSQREQSAPQHF. The chain combines TRBV7-2 with TRBJ1-5; D call uncertain. Germline V gives CDR1 SGHTA, CDR2 FQGNSA. The V end lost 3 bases, the J end lost 10 bases, and 25 bases lay between the germline ends. The length of the CDR3 is 17 residues.

CDR3 coding DNA: TGTGCCTGGAGTGGGGTCCCCCGGGTTTCACCCCTCCACTTT. Its protein is CAWSGVPRVSPLHF. The chain is built from TRBV30 and TRBJ1-6; no clear D. Trimming pared 1 base from V and 9 bases from J, leaving 13 bases between. The V gene's germline CDR1 is GTSNPN and CDR2 SVGIG (reference sequence). This CDR3 contains 14 residues. Filled out from reference TRBV30 and TRBJ1-6, the complete variable domain reads SQTIHQWPATLVQPVGSPLSLECTVEGTSNPNLYWYRQAAGRGLQLLFYSVGIGQISSEVPQNLSASRPQDRQFILSSKKLLLSDSGFYLCAWSGVPRVSPLHFGNGTRLTVT.

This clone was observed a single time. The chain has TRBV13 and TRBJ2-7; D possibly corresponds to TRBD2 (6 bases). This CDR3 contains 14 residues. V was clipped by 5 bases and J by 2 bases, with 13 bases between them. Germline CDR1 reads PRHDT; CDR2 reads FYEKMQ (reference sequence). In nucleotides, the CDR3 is TGTGCCAGCAGCAAAACGGGGGAGGCCTACGAGCAGTACTTC. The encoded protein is CASSKTGEAYEQYF.

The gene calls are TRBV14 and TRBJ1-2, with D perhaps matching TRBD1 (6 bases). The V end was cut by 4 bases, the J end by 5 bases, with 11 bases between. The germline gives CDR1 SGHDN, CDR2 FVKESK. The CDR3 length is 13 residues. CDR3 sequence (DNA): TGTGCCAGCAGCCCACAGGGTGGATATGGCTACACCTTC. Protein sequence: CASSPQGGYGYTF.

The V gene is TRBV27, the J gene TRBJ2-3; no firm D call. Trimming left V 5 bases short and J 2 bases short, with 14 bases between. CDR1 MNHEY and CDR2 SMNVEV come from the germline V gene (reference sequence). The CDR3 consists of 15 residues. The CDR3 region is CASSPTRVNTDTQYF. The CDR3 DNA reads TGTGCCAGCAGTCCGACTCGGGTTAACACAGATACGCAGTATTTT.

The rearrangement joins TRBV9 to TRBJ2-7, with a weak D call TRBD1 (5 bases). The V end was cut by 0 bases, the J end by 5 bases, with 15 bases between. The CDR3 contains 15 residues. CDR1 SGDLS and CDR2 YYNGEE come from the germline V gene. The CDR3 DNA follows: TGTGCCAGCAGCGTAGAAGGCTGGGCCAGGGACGAGCAGTACTTC. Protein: CASSVEGWARDEQYF.

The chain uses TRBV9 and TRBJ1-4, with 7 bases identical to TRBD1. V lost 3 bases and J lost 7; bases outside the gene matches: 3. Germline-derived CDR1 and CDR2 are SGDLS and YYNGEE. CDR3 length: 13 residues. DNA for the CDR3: TGTGCCAGCAGCGGACACAGGGGTGAAAAACTGTTTTTT. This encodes CASSGHRGEKLFF.

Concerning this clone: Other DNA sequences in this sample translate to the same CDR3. CDR3 residues: CASSLAYEQYF. The CDR3 DNA sequence: TGTGCCAGCAGTTTGGCATACGAGCAGTACTTC. The rearrangement joins TRBV28 to TRBJ2-7; D uncertain. This CDR3 is built from 11 residues. Germline V gene lookup returns CDR1 MDHEN and CDR2 SYDVKM. V was cut by 3 bases and J by 4 bases, with 4 bases left in between.